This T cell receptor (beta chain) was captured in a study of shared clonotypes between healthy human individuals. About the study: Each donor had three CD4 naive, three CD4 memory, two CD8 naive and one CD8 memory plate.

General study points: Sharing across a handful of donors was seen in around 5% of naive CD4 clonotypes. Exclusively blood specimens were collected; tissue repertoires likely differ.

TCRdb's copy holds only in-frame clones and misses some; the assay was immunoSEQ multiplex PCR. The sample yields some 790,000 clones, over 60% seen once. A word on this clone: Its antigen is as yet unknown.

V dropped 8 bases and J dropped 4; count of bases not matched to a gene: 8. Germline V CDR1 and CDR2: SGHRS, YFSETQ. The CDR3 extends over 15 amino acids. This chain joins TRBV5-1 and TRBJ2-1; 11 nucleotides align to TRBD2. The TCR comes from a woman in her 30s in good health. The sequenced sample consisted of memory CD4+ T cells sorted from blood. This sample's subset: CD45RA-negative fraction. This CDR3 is CASTQGTSGYNEQFF. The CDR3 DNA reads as TGCGCCAGTACCCAGGGGACTAGCGGTTACAATGAGCAGTTCTTC.